The 32 T cell receptor beta chains below were found in one sample sequenced in a study of T cell responses to AZD1222 COVID-19 vaccine. TCRdb keeps only in-frame clones here, not all; method: immunoSEQ multiplex PCR. This sample yields 50,000 to 65,000 clones, of which about four fifths are seen a single time; roughly 27% belongs to the top ten. Sequencing was performed on peripheral blood, taken 28 days after the second AZD1222 dose. The receptors shown here come from an adult who received the AZD1222 COVID-19 vaccine.

The V gene is TRBV30, the J gene TRBJ2-1, with D uncertain. The CDR3 is 11 residues long. CDR1 GTSNPN and CDR2 SVGIG come from the germline V gene (reference sequence). V lost 0 bases to trimming and J lost 8 bases, with 5 bases between them. This CDR3 reads CAWSVVDEQFF. CDR3 DNA sequence: TGTGCCTGGAGTGTAGTGGATGAGCAGTTCTTC.

This chain links TRBV3-1 (or the pseudogene TRBV3-2) with TRBJ1-6; 7 bases map to TRBD1. The germline CDR1 and CDR2 sequences are LGHDT and YNNKEL (reference sequence). The CDR3 is made up of 15 amino acids. Losses at the gene ends were 3 bases for V and 6 bases for J; bases not matched to a gene: 5. This CDR3 reads CASSQPDRVNSPLHF. The CDR3 DNA sequence: TGTGCCAGCAGCCAGCCCGACAGGGTTAATTCACCCCTCCACTTT.

The chain recombines TRBV15 with TRBJ2-5, with D hard to call. The germline gives CDR1 LNHNV, CDR2 YYDKDF (reference sequence). The CDR3 runs 15 residues. V lost 0 bases and J 5 bases, leaving 13 bases between the germline ends. CDR3 nucleotides: TGTGCCACCAGCAGAGATAACAGCCTAGGGGAGACCCAGTACTTC. Its translation is CATSRDNSLGETQYF.

The chain links TRBV6-4 to TRBJ2-6; maybe TRBD1 (5 bases). The V and J ends lost 5 bases and 0 bases respectively, with 8 bases between them. The CDR3 loop spans 15 amino acids. Germline CDR1 and CDR2: MRHNA and SNTAGT. The CDR3 coding sequence is TGTGCCAGCAGTAAAGACAGCTCTGGGGCCAACGTCCTGACTTTC. It codes for CASSKDSSGANVLTF.

The chain combines TRBV19 with TRBJ1-3, with 7 bases matching TRBD1. Germline CDR1 LNHDA, CDR2 SQIVND (reference sequence). V gave up 4 bases and J gave up 3 bases; unmatched junction bases: 6. This CDR3 has 15 residues. The CDR3: CASSRGGTVGNTIYF. The CDR3 coding sequence is TGTGCCAGTAGTAGGGGGGGGACAGTTGGAAACACCATATATTTT.

V usage is TRBV28 and J usage is TRBJ2-7; D possibly corresponds to TRBD1 (8 bases). V shed 1 base and J shed 6 bases, with 25 bases lying between them. Looked up from germline, CDR1 is MDHEN and CDR2 is SYDVKM. The CDR3 covers 18 residues. The CDR3 here is CASSLSTGEGGAWVEQYF. The CDR3 region has the DNA TGTGCCAGCAGTTTATCGACAGGGGAGGGAGGAGCATGGGTCGAGCAGTACTTC.

The chain is built from TRBV30 and TRBJ1-6; D is undetermined. Trimming removed 2 bases at V and 0 bases at J, with 11 bases between. The CDR3 has 16 amino acids. Germline V gene data show CDR1 as GTSNPN and CDR2 as SVGIG (reference sequence). The CDR3 coding sequence is TGTGCCTGGAGTCCCGGCGGGAGCTCCTATAATTCACCCCTCCACTTT. It specifies CAWSPGGSSYNSPLHF.

V and J are TRBV29-1 and TRBJ2-1; 7 positions agree with TRBD1. Losses at the gene ends were 8 bases for V and 1 base for J; bases not matched to a gene: 11. This CDR3 contains 15 residues. Germline CDR1 is SQVTM and CDR2 is ANQGSEA. The CDR3 DNA reads as TGCAGCCATCACGACAGGGCCGGTTCCTACAATGAGCAGTTCTTC. The encoded protein is CSHHDRAGSYNEQFF.

This chain uses TRBV6-6 with TRBJ1-5, with a possible D match to TRBD1 (5 bases). CDR3 length: 16 amino acids. Germline values: CDR1 MNHNY, CDR2 SVGAGI (reference sequence). Trimming pared 6 bases from V and 0 bases from J, leaving 15 bases between. DNA for the CDR3: TGTGCCAGCAGCCTGCGACAGCTTTTTAGCAATCAGCCCCAGCATTTT. Its protein product is CASSLRQLFSNQPQHF.

A remark on this clone: A junction end diverges from the germline sequence, so it may reflect a read error. At the DNA level, this CDR3 is encoded by other sequences in the same sample as well. V gene TRBV27 combines with J gene TRBJ2-3; D is unresolved. Germline loops: CDR1 MNHEY, CDR2 SMNVEV (reference sequence). This CDR3 is 14 amino acids long. CDR3 in amino acids: CASSLSGGTDTQYF. The DNA for the CDR3 is TGTGCCAGCAGTCTATCGGGTGGCACAGATACGCAGTATTTT.

This chain links TRBV5-4 with TRBJ2-1; no clear D. V lost 0 bases and J 6 bases, leaving 4 bases between the germline ends. The CDR3 totals 12 residues. The germline V gene encodes CDR1 SGHNT and CDR2 YYREEE (reference sequence). The CDR3 DNA sequence: TGTGCCAGCAGCTTGGGGCTCAATGAGCAGTTCTTC. Protein sequence: CASSLGLNEQFF.

V is TRBV5-1 and J is TRBJ1-4, with D perhaps TRBD1 (6 bases). V shed 4 bases and J shed 0 bases, with 13 bases lying between them. The CDR3 extends over 16 amino acids. Germline V CDR1 and CDR2: SGHRS, YFSETQ. The CDR3 DNA reads TGCGCCAGCAGCCCCGGACAGAGAACAACTAATGAAAAACTGTTTTTT. Amino acids: CASSPGQRTTNEKLFF.

This clone was detected only a few times. V usage is TRBV28 and J usage is TRBJ1-6; no definite D call. Germline V CDR1 and CDR2: MDHEN, SYDVKM. The CDR3 loop spans 17 amino acids. The V end was cut by 4 bases, the J end by 0 bases, with 13 bases between. The CDR3 here is CASSSSGPTSYNSPLHF. In DNA form, the CDR3 reads TGTGCCAGCAGTTCGAGTGGACCCACCTCCTATAATTCACCCCTCCACTTT.

The chain couples TRBV5-1 to TRBJ2-3, with 8 bases identical to TRBD2. Trimming cost V 2 bases and J 1 base; bases outside gene matches: 0. Germline values: CDR1 SGHRS, CDR2 YFSETQ. The CDR3 consists of 14 residues. CDR3 residues: CASSLAGGTDTQYF. CDR3 in DNA: TGCGCCAGCAGCTTAGCGGGAGGCACAGATACGCAGTATTTT.

With regard to this clone: The sample carries other DNA sequences with the same CDR3. The rearrangement links TRBV7-2 to TRBJ2-7, with D possibly matching TRBD1 (5 bases). The CDR3 loop spans 12 amino acids. V lost 3 bases, J lost 3 bases, and 6 bases lay in between. Per germline, CDR1 SGHTA and CDR2 FQGNSA. The DNA of the CDR3 is TGTGCCAGCAGCTTGCAGGGCTACGAGCAGTACTTC. This gives the protein CASSLQGYEQYF. Using reference TRBV7-2 and TRBJ2-7 for the parts outside the CDR3, the full variable domain is GAGVSQSPSNKVTEKGKDVELRCDPISGHTALYWYRQSLGQGLEFLIYFQGNSAPDKSGLPSDRFSAERTGGSVSTLTIQRTQQEDSAVYLCASSLQGYEQYFGPGTRLTVT.

This clone was seen a few times. The chain joins TRBV9 to TRBJ2-2; tentatively, D is TRBD1 (6 bases). Germline V gene lookup returns CDR1 SGDLS and CDR2 YYNGEE. V lost 3 bases to trimming and J lost 3 bases, with 15 bases between them. The CDR3 has 16 residues. The CDR3 loop is CASSAWGQGYTGELFF. Here the CDR3 DNA reads TGTGCCAGCAGCGCCTGGGGGCAGGGGTACACCGGGGAGCTGTTTTTT.

The genes are TRBV7-9 and TRBJ2-5, with D perhaps TRBD2 (6 bases). Germline-derived CDR1 and CDR2 are SEHNR and FQNEAQ (reference sequence). This CDR3 has 13 residues. Trimming stripped 5 bases from V and 4 bases from J, with 11 bases between. The CDR3 region is CASSRDFAETQYF. The CDR3 DNA reads TGTGCCAGCAGCAGGGACTTCGCAGAGACCCAGTACTTC.

The V gene is TRBV4-3, the J gene TRBJ1-2; D might be TRBD1 (6 bases). Trimming took 4 bases from V and 4 from J, leaving 10 bases between them. Germline assignment: CDR1 LGHNA and CDR2 YSLEER. This CDR3 is built from 13 residues. The CDR3 DNA reads as TGCGCCAGCAGCCGCGACAGGATCTATGGCTACACCTTC. Translating it yields CASSRDRIYGYTF.

As DNA, the CDR3 is TGTGCCAGCAGTTTTTCAGACACGAACACTGAAGCTTTCTTT. Its protein product is CASSFSDTNTEAFF. The chain links TRBV27 to TRBJ1-1; D call uncertain. V lost 3 bases, J lost 1 base, and 9 bases lay in between. The V gene's germline CDR1 is MNHEY and CDR2 SMNVEV (reference sequence). The CDR3 loop spans 14 amino acids.

V is TRBV6-5 and J is TRBJ1-3; D unresolved. Trimming removed 2 bases at V and 4 bases at J, with 9 bases between. The V gene's germline CDR1 is MNHEY and CDR2 SVGAGI. The CDR3 contains 14 residues. The CDR3 DNA reads as TGTGCCAGCAGTTACAGGGAGGAGGGAAACACCATATATTTT. Protein: CASSYREEGNTIYF.

This clone was seen only once. The chain links TRBV4-3 to TRBJ2-3; no clear D. Trimming removed 0 bases at V and 5 bases at J, with 6 bases between. The CDR3 is 13 residues long. Germline loops: CDR1 LGHNA, CDR2 YSLEER. Written as DNA, the CDR3 is TGCGCCAGCAGCCAAGATTTCCGAGATACGCAGTATTTT. Translated, it gives CASSQDFRDTQYF.

This chain joins TRBV5-5 and TRBJ1-5; D unresolved. CDR1 is SGHKS and CDR2 is YYEKEE in the germline V gene (reference sequence). The ends were cut back, 0 bases at V and 5 bases at J, with 9 bases in the middle. The CDR3 has 14 amino acids. Here the CDR3 reads CASSLGPSHQPQHF. The CDR3 DNA reads as TGTGCCAGCAGCTTGGGACCAAGCCATCAGCCCCAGCATTTT.

The rearrangement joins TRBV6-5 to TRBJ2-1; 7 bases line up with TRBD2. There are 13 residues in the CDR3. The germline V gene encodes CDR1 MNHEY and CDR2 SVGAGI. Trimming at V came to 6 bases and at J to 6 bases, leaving 5 bases not matched to a gene. The CDR3 DNA reads TGTGCCAGCAGGCCCGCTAGCGGCAATGAGCAGTTCTTC. Its translation is CASRPASGNEQFF.

The chain is built from TRBV7-3 and TRBJ2-1; 8 nucleotides match TRBD2. CDR3 length: 15 amino acids. The V gene's germline CDR1 is SGHTA and CDR2 FQGTGA. V lost 4 bases to trimming and J lost 6 bases; unmatched junction nucleotides: 8. CDR3 coding DNA: TGTGCCAGCAGCTCTCCGGGACTAGGCTCCAATGAGCAGTTCTTC. Protein product: CASSSPGLGSNEQFF.

This chain links TRBV11-1 with TRBJ2-7; 7 bases are a match to TRBD2. Germline trimming cut 5 bases from V and 0 bases from J; bases unmatched to any gene: 7. Germline CDR1 is SGHAT and CDR2 is FQDESV (reference sequence). CDR3 length: 15 amino acids. The CDR3 loop reads CASSLYGGSSYEQYF. CDR3 nucleotides: TGTGCCAGCAGCCTCTACGGGGGGAGCTCCTACGAGCAGTACTTC.

The V and J genes are TRBV6-2 or TRBV6-3 and TRBJ2-1; 7 bases agree with TRBD1. J gave up 8 bases and V 4 bases, and 11 bases lay outside the gene matches. There are 15 residues in the CDR3. Germline V gene sequence: CDR1 MNHEY, CDR2 SVGEGT. CDR3 DNA: TGTGCCAGCAGTTTCGACAGGGAGAACAACGATGAGCAGTTCTTC. Translated: CASSFDRENNDEQFF.

The rearrangement uses TRBV18 and TRBJ1-4; no clear D gene. V lost 4 bases, J lost 8 bases, and 17 bases lay in between. CDR1 and CDR2 from the germline V gene are KGHSH and LQKENI. The CDR3 consists of 15 residues. The CDR3 spells CASSLQDGLEEKLFF. The CDR3 nucleotides are TGTGCCAGCTCACTACAAGATGGGCTAGAAGAAAAACTGTTTTTT.

The gene calls are TRBV5-1 and TRBJ2-2, with 7 bases lining up with TRBD2. The CDR3 totals 15 residues. The germline gives CDR1 SGHRS, CDR2 YFSETQ. V gave up 0 bases and J gave up 6 bases; unmatched junction bases: 5. CDR3 sequence: CASSLDPRGAGELFF. The CDR3 bases are TGCGCCAGCAGCTTGGATCCCCGGGGGGCCGGGGAGCTGTTTTTT.

The V call is TRBV5-8, the J call TRBJ1-5; D perhaps matches TRBD1 (6 bases). Trimming pared 4 bases from V and 9 bases from J, leaving 17 bases between. CDR1 SGHTS and CDR2 YDEGEE come from the germline V gene. The CDR3 is 14 residues long. The CDR3 sequence: CASSTGQPNGPQHF. The CDR3 DNA follows: TGTGCCAGCAGCACCGGACAGCCCAACGGGCCCCAGCATTTT.

This clone was counted a single time. The rearrangement links TRBV29-1 to TRBJ2-3; a possible D gene is TRBD1 (5 bases). CDR1 SQVTM and CDR2 ANQGSEA come from the germline V gene. The CDR3 spans 12 residues. V was pared by 2 bases and J by 3 bases, with 6 bases between. CDR3 in amino acids: CSVERGTDTQYF. Here the CDR3 DNA reads TGCAGCGTTGAAAGGGGTACAGATACGCAGTATTTT.

V and J are TRBV5-1 and TRBJ2-7, with D tentatively TRBD1 (6 bases). Trimming took off 4 bases at V and 2 bases at J, with 13 bases between the two ends. The CDR3 runs to 14 residues. The germline CDR1 and CDR2 sequences are SGHRS and YFSETQ. The chain's CDR3 is CASSPIRGPYEQYF. The CDR3 nucleotides are TGCGCCAGCAGCCCTATCAGGGGTCCCTACGAGCAGTACTTC.

The rearrangement joins TRBV10-3 to TRBJ2-1, with 14 bases lining up with TRBD2. The CDR3 totals 14 residues. CDR1 and CDR2 from the germline V gene are ENHRY and SYGVKD. V shed 6 bases, J shed 5 bases, and the junction held 0 bases outside the gene matches. The CDR3 nucleotides read TGTGCCATCAGGGGACTAGCGGGGGACAATGAGCAGTTCTTC. It is translated as CAIRGLAGDNEQFF.